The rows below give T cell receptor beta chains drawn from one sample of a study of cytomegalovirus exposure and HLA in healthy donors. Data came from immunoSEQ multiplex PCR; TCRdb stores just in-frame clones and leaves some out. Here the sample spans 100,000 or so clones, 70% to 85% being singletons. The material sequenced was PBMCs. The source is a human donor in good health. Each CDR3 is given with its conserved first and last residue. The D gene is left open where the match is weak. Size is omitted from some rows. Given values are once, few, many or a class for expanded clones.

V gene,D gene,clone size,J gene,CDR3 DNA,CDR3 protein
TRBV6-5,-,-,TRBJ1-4,TGTGCCAGCAGAACTGGAGTTGAAAAACTGTTTTTT,CASRTGVEKLFF
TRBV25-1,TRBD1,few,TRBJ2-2,TGTGCCAGCAGTGACCTCACAGGGGACGCCGGGGAGCTGTTTTTT,CASSDLTGDAGELFF
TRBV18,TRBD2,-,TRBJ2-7,TGTGCCAGCTCACTAAAAACGGGACTAGCGGGAGGGCCAAGGTACGAGCAGTACTTC,CASSLKTGLAGGPRYEQYF
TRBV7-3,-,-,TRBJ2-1,TGTGCCAGCAGCTTAATTCGTGGGCAGCTGCAGTTCTTC,CASSLIRGQLQFF
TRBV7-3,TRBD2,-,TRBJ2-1,TGTGCCAGCAGTCCCCCTGGGCGGGAGGGGAGTAATGAGCAGTTCTTC,CASSPPGREGSNEQFF
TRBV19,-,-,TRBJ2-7,TGTGCCAGTAGTATTAGCGGAGCCTACGAGCAGTACTTC,CASSISGAYEQYF
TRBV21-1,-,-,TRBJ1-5,TGTGCCAGCAGCAAAGTGGGGGGACCCAAACGCGATCAGCCCCAGCATTTT,CASSKVGGPKRDQPQHF
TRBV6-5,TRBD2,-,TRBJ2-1,TGTGCCAGCAGTTACTCGGGACTACCCCCCTACAATGAGCAGTTCTTC,CASSYSGLPPYNEQFF
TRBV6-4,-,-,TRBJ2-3,TGTGCCAGCAGTGTGGGGGGGCGAACAGATACGCAGTATTTT,CASSVGGRTDTQYF
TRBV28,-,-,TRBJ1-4,TGTGCCAGCAGTCTTCGGGGGTCAGGGATAACTAATGAAAAACTGTTTTTT,CASSLRGSGITNEKLFF
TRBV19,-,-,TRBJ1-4,TGTGCCAGTAGTAGTCCAGGGTTGGTCGAAAAACTGTTTTTT,CASSSPGLVEKLFF
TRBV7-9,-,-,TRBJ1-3,TGTGCCAGCAGCTTATTCGGGGGAGGCGGTGGAAACACCATATATTTT,CASSLFGGGGGNTIYF
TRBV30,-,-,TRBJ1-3,TGTGCCTGGAGAAGATCGAACAGGGTACGTGGAAACACCATATATTTT,CAWRRSNRVRGNTIYF
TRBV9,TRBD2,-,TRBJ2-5,TGTGCCAGCAGCGTAATTGGTCGGGGGGGAGAGACCCAGTACTTC,CASSVIGRGGETQYF
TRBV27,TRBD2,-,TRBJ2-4,TGTGCCAGCAGTCGACTAGCGGGAGGGCCGGAAAACATTCAGTACTTC,CASSRLAGGPENIQYF
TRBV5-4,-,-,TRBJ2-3,TGTGCCAGCAGCGTTAGAAGAGGCACAGATACGCAGTATTTT,CASSVRRGTDTQYF
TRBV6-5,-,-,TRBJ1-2,TGTGCCAGCAGCCCCGGACAGAACTATGGCTACACCTTC,CASSPGQNYGYTF
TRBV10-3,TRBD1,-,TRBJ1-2,TGTGCCTCACAAGGGACAGGGGTCTATGGCTACACCTTC,CASQGTGVYGYTF
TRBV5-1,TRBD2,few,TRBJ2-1,TGCGCCAGCAGCTTGGATGGGGGGGTATTTAATGAGCAGTTCTTC,CASSLDGGVFNEQFF
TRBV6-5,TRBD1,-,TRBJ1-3,TGTGCCAGCAGTCCCTGGACAGGGGCGGGGAACACCATATATTTT,CASSPWTGAGNTIYF
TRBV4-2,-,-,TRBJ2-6,TGTGCCAGCAGCCAAGAAAGTCGGGGAGCTGGGGCCAACGTCCTGACTTTC,CASSQESRGAGANVLTF
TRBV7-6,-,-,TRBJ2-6,TGTGCCAGCAGCTCAGACACGGGGGCCAACGTCCTGACTTTC,CASSSDTGANVLTF
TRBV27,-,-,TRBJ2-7,TGTGCCAGCAGTGCCATGAGGGCAAGCGGCGGGGACCGCTACGAGCAGTACTTC,CASSAMRASGGDRYEQYF
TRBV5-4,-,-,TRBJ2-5,TGTGCCAGCAGCTTGGGAGGGGGCCAAGAGACCCAGTACTTC,CASSLGGGQETQYF
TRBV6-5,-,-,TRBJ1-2,TGTGCCAGCAGTTACTACACAGGAGAAGATGGCTACACCTTC,CASSYYTGEDGYTF
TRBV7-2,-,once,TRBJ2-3,TGTGCCAGCAGCTTAGTGTCTAGCGAGTGGGGGAGAGATACGCAGTATTTT,CASSLVSSEWGRDTQYF
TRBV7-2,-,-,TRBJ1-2,TGTGCCAGCAGCTCCCAACAGGGTTATGGCTACACCTTC,CASSSQQGYGYTF